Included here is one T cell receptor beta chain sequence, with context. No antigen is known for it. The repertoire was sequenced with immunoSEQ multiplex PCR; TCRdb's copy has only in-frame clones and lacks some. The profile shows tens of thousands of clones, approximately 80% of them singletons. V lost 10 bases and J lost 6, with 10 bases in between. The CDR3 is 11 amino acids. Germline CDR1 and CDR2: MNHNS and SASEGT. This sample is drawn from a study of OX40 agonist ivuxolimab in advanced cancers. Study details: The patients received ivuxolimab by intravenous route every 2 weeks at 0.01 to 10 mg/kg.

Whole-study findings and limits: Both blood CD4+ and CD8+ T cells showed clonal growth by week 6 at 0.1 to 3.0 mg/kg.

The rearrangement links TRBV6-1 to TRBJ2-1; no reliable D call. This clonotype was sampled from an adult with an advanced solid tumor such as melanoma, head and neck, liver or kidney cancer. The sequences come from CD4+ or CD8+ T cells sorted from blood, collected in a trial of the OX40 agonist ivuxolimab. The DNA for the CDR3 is TGTGCCATCGGTGGTTTCAATGAGCAGTTCTTC. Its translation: CAIGGFNEQFF.